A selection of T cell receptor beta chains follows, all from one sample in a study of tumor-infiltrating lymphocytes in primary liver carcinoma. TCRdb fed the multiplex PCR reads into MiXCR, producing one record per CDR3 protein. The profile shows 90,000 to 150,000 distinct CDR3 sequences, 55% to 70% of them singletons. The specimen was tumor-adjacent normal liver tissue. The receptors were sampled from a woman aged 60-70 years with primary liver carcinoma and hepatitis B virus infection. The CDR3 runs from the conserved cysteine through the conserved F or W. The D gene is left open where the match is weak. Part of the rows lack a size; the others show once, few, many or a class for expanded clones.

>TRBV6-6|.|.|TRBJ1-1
TGTGCCATCAGTGAGCTGGGACGGAGGAACACTGAAGCTTTCTTT
CAISELGRRNTEAFF
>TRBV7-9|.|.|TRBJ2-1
TGTGCCAGCAGCAATACGACTGGCTACAATGAGCAGTTCTTC
CASSNTTGYNEQFF
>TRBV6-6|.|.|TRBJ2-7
TGTCCCAGCAGTTACTCGGGCGTGAGTGAATACGAGCAGTACTTC
CPSSYSGVSEYEQYF
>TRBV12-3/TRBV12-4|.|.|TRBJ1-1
TGTGCCAGCAATCCCGATGGGAGTTTAAACACTGAAGCTTTCTTT
CASNPDGSLNTEAFF
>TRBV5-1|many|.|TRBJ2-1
TGCGCCAGCAGCCCCCGGGGGAGGTGGCAGTTCTTC
CASSPRGRWQFF
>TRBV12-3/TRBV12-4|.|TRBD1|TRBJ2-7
TGTGCCACCAGTTTAGGGCAGGGGGATTTATACGAGCAATACTTC
CATSLGQGDLYEQYF
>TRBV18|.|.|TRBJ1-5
TGTGCCAGCTCGCGAGCCGGGGATCAGCCCCAGCATTTT
CASSRAGDQPQHF
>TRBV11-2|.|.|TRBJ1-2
TGTAACAGCAACTTAGGGGCCGGTTTTGGATACACCTTC
CNSNLGAGFGYTF
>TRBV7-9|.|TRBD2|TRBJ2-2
TGTGCCAGCAACCCGACTAGCGTGAGGATCAACACCGGGGAGCTGTTTTTT
CASNPTSVRINTGELFF
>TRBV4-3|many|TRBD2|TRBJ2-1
TGCGCCAGCAGCCAAGATTGGGACTACGCCTACAATGAGCAGTTCTTC
CASSQDWDYAYNEQFF
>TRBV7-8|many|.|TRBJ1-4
TGTGCCAGCAGCTCAGTCCCTGCAACTAATGAAAAACTGTTTTTT
CASSSVPATNEKLFF
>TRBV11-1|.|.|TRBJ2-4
TGTGCCAGCATCTCTGGACAACTAACCAAAAACATTCAGTACTTC
CASISGQLTKNIQYF
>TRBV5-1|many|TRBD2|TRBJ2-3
TGCGCCAGCAGCATTTTTGCGGGAGCCACAGATACGCAGTATTTT
CASSIFAGATDTQYF
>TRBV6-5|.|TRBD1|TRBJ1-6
TGTGCCAGCAGTTACACGACAGGGTTAGGTTCACCCCCCCACTTT
CASSYTTGLGSPPHF
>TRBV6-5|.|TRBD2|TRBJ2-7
TGTGCCAGCAGTCAACCCCGGGCTAGCGGGAGGAACGAGCGGTACTTC
CASSQPRASGRNERYF